Described below is a single T cell receptor beta chain sequence and its context. Its antigen remains unidentified. The sample is drawn from a study of CD8+ T cells in alopecia areata. Study overall: Tofacitinib therapy lasting 6 to 18 months was followed by 6 months off drug.

Reverse transcribed after extraction, RNA yielded cDNA as the sequencing template. Data came from immunoSEQ multiplex PCR; TCRdb stores just in-frame clones and leaves some out. The sample consists of 150,000 to 190,000 clones, 40% to 60% of them appearing once. Germline assignment: CDR1 LNHNV and CDR2 YYDKDF (reference sequence). Trimming took 4 bases from V and 8 from J, leaving 7 bases between them. The CDR3 runs 11 residues. Study observations and caveats: The study found higher clonality in lesional than normal scalp, especially in alopecia totalis/universalis.

Collected material from alopecia areata patients comprised lesional scalp punch biopsies and peripheral blood. The chain employs TRBV15 and TRBJ2-3; a possible D gene is TRBD1 (6 bases). The TCR was taken from a human donor with alopecia areata. The sequenced sample was CD8+ T cells sorted from blood, obtained at week 0. Here the CDR3 reads CATSTGATQYF. In DNA, the CDR3 is TGTGCCACCAGCACAGGGGCTACGCAGTATTTT.